The 21 T cell receptor beta chains given below trace back to one sample, sequenced in a study of OX40 agonist ivuxolimab in advanced cancers. Here immunoSEQ multiplex PCR was the method, and the copy in TCRdb shows in-frame clones only, minus some. The profile shows tens of thousands of clones, less than 95% of them singletons. The source material was CD4+ or CD8+ T cells sorted from blood, sampled in a trial of the OX40 agonist ivuxolimab. The receptors were gathered from an adult with an advanced solid tumor such as melanoma, head and neck, liver or kidney cancer.

The CDR3 bases are TGTGCCAGCAGCCGCCCCATGGGGCAGGGGTTAAAAAACATTCAGTACTTC. Protein product: CASSRPMGQGLKNIQYF. The chain carries TRBV7-8 and TRBJ2-4; D possibly corresponds to TRBD1 (6 bases). CDR1 and CDR2 (germline): SGHVS, FQNEAQ. This CDR3 contains 17 residues. Trimming removed 5 bases at V and 4 bases at J, with 21 bases between.

J is TRBJ2-7 and V is TRBV10-3; 10 positions match TRBD2. J gave up 3 bases and V 4 bases, and 0 bases lay outside the gene matches. The CDR3 spans 13 residues. Per the germline V gene, CDR1 is ENHRY and CDR2 is SYGVKD. The CDR3 coding sequence is TGTGCCATCAGTGGGACTAGCGGCTACGAGCAGTACTTC. Protein: CAISGTSGYEQYF.

CDR3 region: CASGRVQETQYF. The CDR3, as DNA: TGTGCCAGTGGCAGGGTTCAAGAGACCCAGTACTTC. The J gene is TRBJ2-5, the V gene TRBV5-6, with D possibly TRBD1 on 5 matching bases. Between the trimmed V and J ends, which lost 8 bases and 2 bases, there was a span of 10 bases. The CDR3 runs 12 residues. CDR1 is SGHDT, CDR2 YYEEEE, per germline.

This clone appeared once. The V gene is TRBV9, the J gene TRBJ2-7, with unresolved D. The CDR3 has 13 amino acids. Between the trimmed V and J ends, which lost 0 bases and 6 bases, there was a span of 10 bases. Germline CDR1 SGDLS, CDR2 YYNGEE. The CDR3 here is CASSVGGVSEQYF. CDR3 sequence (DNA): TGTGCCAGCAGCGTAGGTGGGGTTAGCGAGCAGTACTTC.

The chain is built from TRBV5-1 and TRBJ2-1; 9 bases are shared with TRBD2. J was trimmed by 9 bases and V by 0 bases; bases with no gene match: 10. Per germline, CDR1 SGHRS and CDR2 YFSETQ. The length of the CDR3 is 16 residues. The CDR3 loop is CASSLDLGGRAAEQFF. In DNA form, the CDR3 reads TGCGCCAGCAGCTTGGATCTCGGCGGGAGGGCCGCTGAGCAGTTCTTC.

The chain carries TRBV10-1 and TRBJ2-1, with D uncertain. Germline lookup yields CDR1 WNHNN and CDR2 SYGVQD (reference sequence). The ends were cut back, 4 bases at V and 8 bases at J, with 9 bases in the middle. This CDR3 is 12 amino acids long. The CDR3 spells CASSGVFDEQFF. The CDR3 DNA sequence: TGCGCCAGCAGTGGGGTGTTCGATGAGCAGTTCTTC.

This sequence joins TRBV27 and TRBJ2-2, with D unresolved. Deletions cut 1 base from V and 8 bases from J, with 11 bases between. Germline V gene data show CDR1 as MNHEY and CDR2 as SMNVEV (reference sequence). The CDR3 is 14 residues long. The CDR3 DNA is TGTGCCAGCAGTTTATATAGTCATTTGGGGGAGCTGTTTTTT. Its protein product is CASSLYSHLGELFF.

This chain uses TRBV25-1 with TRBJ2-5; unclear D gene. In germline, CDR1 is MGHDK, CDR2 SYGVNS. CDR3 length: 14 residues. The V gene lost 5 bases and the J gene lost 5 bases, with 15 bases spanning the gap. In DNA form, the CDR3 reads TGTGCCAGCAGTACCCCCCAGGTCTCGGAGACCCAGTACTTC. Translating gives CASSTPQVSETQYF.

The V and J genes are TRBV6-1 and TRBJ1-4; possibly TRBD1 for D (6 bases). The CDR3 has 14 amino acids. The V gene's germline CDR1 is MNHNS and CDR2 SASEGT. The V end lost 2 bases, the J end lost 8 bases, and 12 bases lay between the germline ends. The CDR3 nucleotides are TGTGCCAGCAGTGAAAGTACAGGGTGGGAAAAACTGTTTTTT. Translated, it gives CASSESTGWEKLFF.

V and J are TRBV5-4 and TRBJ1-2; D gene uncertain. V lost 1 base to trimming and J lost 0 bases, with 16 bases between them. The CDR3 consists of 17 residues. Germline V CDR1 and CDR2: SGHNT, YYREEE (reference sequence). The DNA of the CDR3 is TGTGCCAGCAGCTTGAGAGTCGGTCCAGACCCTAACTATGGCTACACCTTC. This encodes CASSLRVGPDPNYGYTF.

The V gene is TRBV4-2, the J gene TRBJ2-7, with 9 bases aligning to TRBD2. Per germline, CDR1 LGHNA and CDR2 YNFKEQ. The CDR3 has 17 amino acids. Trimming took 2 bases from V and 0 from J; bases not matched to a gene: 8. The CDR3 coding sequence is TGTGCCAGCAGCCAAATGACTAGCGGAAAAATCTCCTACGAGCAGTACTTC. It encodes CASSQMTSGKISYEQYF.

CDR3 residues: CASSLALGGATNEKLFF. In nucleotides, the CDR3 is TGTGCCAGCAGCTTAGCGCTTGGCGGTGCAACTAATGAAAAACTGTTTTTT. The J gene is TRBJ1-4, the V gene TRBV7-9; D gene ambiguous. Germline V gene sequence: CDR1 SEHNR, CDR2 FQNEAQ (reference sequence). Trimming cost V 0 bases and J 0 bases, with 11 bases left between them. The CDR3 runs to 17 residues.

The chain joins TRBV6-4 to TRBJ1-2; D possibly corresponds to TRBD1 (6 bases). This CDR3 is built from 13 residues. The V gene lost 4 bases and the J gene lost 7 bases, with 13 bases spanning the gap. Germline CDR1 MRHNA, CDR2 SNTAGT. Here the CDR3 reads CASSGNRAGGYTF. The CDR3 DNA follows: TGTGCCAGCAGTGGGAACAGGGCAGGTGGCTACACCTTC.

The chain couples TRBV7-9 to TRBJ1-1, with TRBD1 identical over 7 bases. The CDR3 runs 15 residues. V trimming: 5 bases; J trimming: 3 bases; junction bases outside the gene matches: 9. Germline-derived CDR1 and CDR2 are SEHNR and FQNEAQ (reference sequence). The DNA of the CDR3 is TGTGCCAGCAGCAACAGACAGGGTCGAGACACTGAAGCTTTCTTT. Encoded protein: CASSNRQGRDTEAFF.

The chain couples TRBV29-1 to TRBJ2-3, with 9 positions matching TRBD2. The CDR3 covers 13 residues. The V and J ends lost 5 bases and 3 bases, in that order; junction bases with no gene match: 3. Germline assignment: CDR1 SQVTM and CDR2 ANQGSEA. In nucleotides, the CDR3 is TGCAGCGTTTTAGCGGGAGTGACAGATACGCAGTATTTT. Translating gives CSVLAGVTDTQYF.

Turning to this clone: Other nucleotide sequences from this sample produce the same CDR3. The chain joins TRBV27 to TRBJ2-1, with 11 bases identical to TRBD2. The CDR3 covers 15 residues. The V segment lost 4 bases and the J segment 4 bases; nucleotides outside the gene matches: 3. Germline V CDR1 and CDR2: MNHEY, SMNVEV (reference sequence). CDR3 DNA sequence: TGTGCCAGCAGTTCCGGGACTAGCGGATACAATGAGCAGTTCTTC. It yields the protein CASSSGTSGYNEQFF.

This chain connects TRBV4-1 to TRBJ2-1; D possibly uses TRBD1 or TRBD2 (5 bases each). This CDR3 region has 14 residues. Trimming stripped 0 bases from V and 9 bases from J, with 12 bases between. Germline V gene sequence: CDR1 MGHRA, CDR2 YSYEKL. The CDR3 spells CASSQEGFGGEQFF. For the CDR3, the DNA is TGCGCCAGCAGCCAAGAGGGTTTTGGGGGTGAGCAGTTCTTC.

The chain has TRBV19 and TRBJ2-3; D is unresolved. Trimming shortened V by 6 bases and J by 0 bases, and 16 bases separated the two germline ends. This CDR3 contains 16 residues. Germline lookup yields CDR1 LNHDA and CDR2 SQIVND (reference sequence). In DNA, the CDR3 is TGTGCCAGTAGCAAACGAGGAGAAGAGAGCACAGATACGCAGTATTTT. Amino acid sequence: CASSKRGEESTDTQYF.

The CDR3 region has the DNA TGTGCCAGCAGCCAAGGAGTTTTACGGGGGACCCAGATTTACACTGAAGCTTTCTTT. As protein: CASSQGVLRGTQIYTEAFF. The V gene is TRBV14, the J gene TRBJ1-1; D might be TRBD1 (5 bases). The V end was cut by 1 base, the J end by 3 bases, with 24 bases between. This CDR3 has 19 residues. Germline CDR1 SGHDN, CDR2 FVKESK.

J is TRBJ2-2 and V is TRBV7-9, with D perhaps matching TRBD2 (6 bases). Trimming pared 5 bases from V and 2 bases from J, leaving 18 bases between. The germline CDR1 and CDR2 sequences are SEHNR and FQNEAQ (reference sequence). The CDR3 loop spans 17 amino acids. The CDR3 DNA is TGTGCCAGCAGCCCTACGCCGGAGGGTTACAACACCGGGGAGCTGTTTTTT. This codes for CASSPTPEGYNTGELFF.

The rearrangement uses TRBV6-5 and TRBJ1-1, with D uncertain. V was pared by 5 bases and J by 5 bases, with 12 bases between. The CDR3 runs 13 residues. Germline-derived CDR1 and CDR2 are MNHEY and SVGAGI. The CDR3 region is CASSPLGRTEAFF. CDR3 coding DNA: TGTGCCAGCAGTCCACTAGGAAGGACTGAAGCTTTCTTT.